Listed here is a single T cell receptor beta chain. Its target is not known. The data stem from a study of a mutant IDH1 vaccine in newly diagnosed glioma. Study details: Beforehand, treatment had been radiotherapy, temozolomide, or both; the majority received both. At week 35 came visit V12, and visit V13 followed at week 47.

The time point denotes: week 35, safety follow-up. Doses comprised 300 ug of mutant IDH1 20-mer peptide each, plus topical imiquimod. The repertoire was sequenced with immunoSEQ multiplex PCR; TCRdb's copy has only in-frame clones and lacks some. The sample lists roughly 60,000 clones; roughly 79% were seen once. The CDR3 length is 16 residues. CDR1 LGHNA and CDR2 YSLEER come from the germline V gene. V lost 1 base and J lost 1, with 13 bases in between. Study results and caveats: Of the patients, around 93% had vaccine-induced immune responses.

The sequencing used PBMCs, collected from a glioma patient whose treatment included an IDH1 peptide vaccine. This clonotype was sampled from a man in his forties with glioma. The genes are TRBV4-3 and TRBJ1-1; unclear D gene. The CDR3 protein is CASSQAVAPPNTEAFF. DNA for the CDR3: TGCGCCAGCAGCCAAGCGGTTGCGCCCCCGAACACTGAAGCTTTCTTT.